A single sample gave rise to the 15 T cell receptor beta chains below, sequenced in a study of T cell responses to AZD1222 COVID-19 vaccine. Using immunoSEQ multiplex PCR, the repertoire was profiled, and TCRdb retains in-frame clones only, with some absent. The sample shows 100,000 to 150,000 clones, roughly 88% of them seen only once. The sample consisted of peripheral blood, taken on day 0 of AZD1222 vaccination. Receptors were obtained from an adult in good health.

The chain combines TRBV2 with TRBJ2-7, with D maybe TRBD2 (5 bases). The V end lost 7 bases, the J end lost 4 bases, and 17 bases lay between the germline ends. Germline loops: CDR1 SNHLY, CDR2 FYNNEI. The CDR3 runs to 14 residues. The CDR3 loop reads CASKPNRSGYEQYF. Here the CDR3 DNA reads TGTGCCAGCAAACCAAACCGTTCGGGGTACGAGCAGTACTTC.

The chain couples TRBV2 to TRBJ1-2; D remains ambiguous. The V gene's germline CDR1 is SNHLY and CDR2 FYNNEI. The CDR3 runs to 12 residues. Trimming removed 3 bases at V and 7 bases at J, with 9 bases between. The CDR3 is CASSEEVTGYTF. The DNA of the CDR3 is TGTGCCAGCAGTGAGGAGGTAACTGGCTACACCTTC.

This clone turned up a few times. The V gene is TRBV5-4, the J gene TRBJ2-7; D possibly uses TRBD1 or TRBD2 (5 bases each). CDR1 and CDR2 from the germline V gene are SGHNT and YYREEE (reference sequence). With 6 bases removed from V and 4 bases from J, the gap between germline ends came to 14 bases. CDR3 size: 13 residues. The CDR3 sequence is CASTRQGGYEQYF. CDR3 nucleotides: TGTGCCAGCACCCGTCAGGGCGGGTACGAGCAGTACTTC.

The CDR3 sequence: CASSSGLSEAFF. CDR3 in DNA: TGTGCCAGCAGTTCTGGACTATCTGAAGCTTTCTTT. The V gene is TRBV28, the J gene TRBJ1-1, with D unclear. The CDR3 extends over 12 amino acids. Trimming removed 4 bases from V and 6 bases from J, with 9 bases in between. Germline values: CDR1 MDHEN, CDR2 SYDVKM.

V and J are TRBV5-1 and TRBJ2-4; D is ambiguous. The CDR3 has 13 amino acids. The germline V and J ends were trimmed by 0 bases and 6 bases, with 7 bases remaining between them. Germline V gives CDR1 SGHRS, CDR2 YFSETQ. CDR3 sequence (DNA): TGCGCCAGCAGCTTGGGGCAGTCAAACATTCAGTACTTC. Residues: CASSLGQSNIQYF.

This clone was detected only once. The chain is built from TRBV11-2 and TRBJ1-6, with TRBD1 matching over 10 bases. The CDR3 is 15 residues long. Germline CDR1 SGHAT, CDR2 FQNNGV. The V gene end was trimmed by 4 bases and the J gene end by 9 bases; junction bases not matched to a gene: 6. The DNA of the CDR3 is TGTGCCAGCAGCTCATTGGGGACAGGGGTTTCACCCCTCCACTTT. It specifies CASSSLGTGVSPLHF.

The chain employs TRBV2 and TRBJ1-1; no definite D call. The CDR3 contains 11 residues. Between the trimmed V and J ends, which lost 3 bases and 8 bases, there was a span of 7 bases. Germline V lookup: CDR1 SNHLY, CDR2 FYNNEI. CDR3 coding DNA: TGTGCCAGCAGTGATCTTATGGAAGCTTTCTTT. This gives the protein CASSDLMEAFF.

CDR3 nucleotide sequence: TGTGCCAGCAGTTACTACGGAGGGCTGGATGAAAAACTGTTTTTT. The encoded protein is CASSYYGGLDEKLFF. The chain employs TRBV6-5 and TRBJ1-4; D remains ambiguous. V was clipped by 1 base and J by 6 bases, with 12 bases between them. This CDR3 region has 15 residues. Germline V gene lookup returns CDR1 MNHEY and CDR2 SVGAGI.

The J gene is TRBJ2-7, the V gene TRBV19; perhaps D is TRBD1 or TRBD2 (6 bases each). Trimming removed 1 base from V and 4 bases from J, with 11 bases in between. Germline V gives CDR1 LNHDA, CDR2 SQIVND (reference sequence). CDR3 length: 14 residues. The CDR3 DNA is TGTGCCAGTAGTATAGGAGGGGGGAAATACGAGCAGTACTTC. Its protein is CASSIGGGKYEQYF.

The gene calls are TRBV15 and TRBJ1-5; D uncertain. V shed 3 bases and J shed 2 bases, with 11 bases lying between them. The CDR3 is made up of 15 amino acids. In germline, CDR1 is LNHNV, CDR2 YYDKDF (reference sequence). The CDR3 DNA is TGTGCCACCAGCAGCATGGGTGGGGGCAATCAGCCCCAGCATTTT. It codes for CATSSMGGGNQPQHF. The full variable domain, in which reference TRBV15 and TRBJ1-5 provide the parts outside the CDR3, is DAMVIQNPRYQVTQFGKPVTLSCSQTLNHNVMYWYQQKSSQAPKLLFHYYDKDFNNEADTPDNFQSRRPNTSFCFLDIRSPGLGDTAMYLCATSSMGGGNQPQHFGDGTRLSIL.

The V gene is TRBV4-3, the J gene TRBJ1-2; 12 bases match TRBD1. V was pared by 0 bases and J by 8 bases, with 7 bases of the junction left unmatched. The germline gives CDR1 LGHNA, CDR2 YSLEER. The CDR3 runs to 16 residues. CDR3 bases: TGCGCCAGCAGCCAAGATCCGGGACAGGGGGCGAGAGGCTACACCTTC. Translation: CASSQDPGQGARGYTF.

This chain joins TRBV6-2 or TRBV6-3 and TRBJ1-5; D is uncertain. This CDR3 region has 15 residues. Germline CDR1 reads MNHEY; CDR2 reads SVGEGT. Trimming took 4 bases from V and 1 from J, leaving 11 bases between them. The CDR3 sequence is CASSSWQRSNQPQHF. In nucleotides, the CDR3 is TGTGCCAGCAGTTCGTGGCAGCGAAGCAATCAGCCCCAGCATTTT.

V is TRBV6-5 and J is TRBJ1-1; D possibly corresponds to TRBD1 (6 bases). The germline V gene has CDR1 MNHEY and CDR2 SVGAGI. V shed 0 bases and J shed 0 bases, with 8 bases lying between them. The CDR3 is made up of 15 amino acids. Written as DNA, the CDR3 is TGTGCCAGCAGTTACTCCGGGACATTGAACACTGAAGCTTTCTTT. As protein: CASSYSGTLNTEAFF.

This chain connects TRBV4-2 to TRBJ1-5; D might be TRBD1 (5 bases). Germline-derived CDR1 and CDR2 are LGHNA and YNFKEQ. The CDR3 is made up of 14 amino acids. V gave up 0 bases and J gave up 5 bases, with 8 bases separating them. The DNA for the CDR3 is TGTGCCAGCAGCCAAGATACAGGATATCAGCCCCAGCATTTT. Amino acids: CASSQDTGYQPQHF.

The DNA of the CDR3 is TGTGCCAGCAGCCCACAGGGCCAGAACTATGGCTACACCTTC. It is translated as CASSPQGQNYGYTF. V and J are TRBV28 and TRBJ1-2; TRBD1 might be the D (6 bases). The CDR3 consists of 14 residues. Germline CDR1 is MDHEN and CDR2 is SYDVKM. Trimming shortened V by 6 bases and J by 2 bases, and 13 bases separated the two germline ends.